The source of this TCR beta chain is a study of radiotherapy plus CTLA-4 blockade in lung cancer. Study as a whole: Patients showed objective responses in 18% of cases, and disease control was achieved by approximately 30%. The study's findings and limits: Per reports, early blood T cell clone dynamics, plus interferon-beta, forecast response most strongly.

The study treated chemo-refractory metastatic non-small-cell lung cancer patients with focal radiation plus ipilimumab CTLA-4 blockade. Notes on this clone: Its matching antigen is unknown.

Repertoires were generated with immunoSEQ multiplex PCR, while TCRdb's copy carries only in-frame clones and drops some. The sample consists of about 77,000 clones, less than 85% of them appearing once. From germline, CDR1 is SGHRS and CDR2 YFSETQ. The CDR3 runs to 15 residues. V shed 4 bases, J shed 5 bases, and the junction held 5 bases outside the gene matches. The specimen was peripheral blood, collected from a patient treated with radiotherapy plus ipilimumab. The receptor was isolated from a human donor with non-small cell lung cancer whose response to radiotherapy plus ipilimumab could not be evaluated. The rearrangement links TRBV5-1 to TRBJ2-1; TRBD2 matches 11 bases. CDR3 loop: CASSTSGRFDNEQFF. DNA for the CDR3: TGCGCCAGCAGCACTAGCGGGAGATTCGACAATGAGCAGTTCTTC.